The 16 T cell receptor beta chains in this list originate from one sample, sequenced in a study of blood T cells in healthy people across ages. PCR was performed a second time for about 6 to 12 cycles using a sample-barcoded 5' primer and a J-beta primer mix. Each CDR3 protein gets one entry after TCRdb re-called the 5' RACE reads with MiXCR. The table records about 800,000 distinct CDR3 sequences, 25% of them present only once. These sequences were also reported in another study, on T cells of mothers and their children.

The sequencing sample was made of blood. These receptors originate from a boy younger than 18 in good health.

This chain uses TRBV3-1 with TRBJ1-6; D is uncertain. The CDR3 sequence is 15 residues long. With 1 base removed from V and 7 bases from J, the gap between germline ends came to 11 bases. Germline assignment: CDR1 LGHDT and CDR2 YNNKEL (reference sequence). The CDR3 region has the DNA TGTGCCAGCAGCCAAGTTGGAGAGGGAAATTCACCCCTCCACTTT. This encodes CASSQVGEGNSPLHF.

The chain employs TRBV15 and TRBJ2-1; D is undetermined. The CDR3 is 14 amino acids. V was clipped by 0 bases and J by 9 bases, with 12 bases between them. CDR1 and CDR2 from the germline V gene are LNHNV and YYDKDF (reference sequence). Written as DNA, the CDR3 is TGTGCCACCAGCAGAGACCCCATCCGTTCTGAGCAGTTCTTC. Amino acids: CATSRDPIRSEQFF.

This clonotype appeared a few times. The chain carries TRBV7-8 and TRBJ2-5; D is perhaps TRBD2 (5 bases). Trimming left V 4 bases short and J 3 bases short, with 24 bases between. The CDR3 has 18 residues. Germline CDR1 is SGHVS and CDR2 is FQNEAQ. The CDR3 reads CASSSINSKTGMEETQYF. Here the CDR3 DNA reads TGTGCCAGCAGCTCCATTAACTCGAAGACCGGGATGGAAGAGACCCAGTACTTC.

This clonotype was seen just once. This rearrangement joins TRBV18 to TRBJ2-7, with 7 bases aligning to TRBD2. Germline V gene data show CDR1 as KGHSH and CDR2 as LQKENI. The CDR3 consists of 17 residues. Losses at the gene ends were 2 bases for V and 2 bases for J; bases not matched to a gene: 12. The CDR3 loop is CASSPTSGLAVTYEQYF. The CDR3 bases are TGTGCCAGCTCACCAACGTCTGGGCTAGCGGTGACCTACGAGCAGTACTTC. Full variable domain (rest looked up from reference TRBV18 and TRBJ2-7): NAGVMQNPRHLVRRRGQEARLRCSPMKGHSHVYWYRQLPEEGLKFMVYLQKENIIDESGMPKERFSAEFPKEGPSILRIQQVVRGDSAAYFCASSPTSGLAVTYEQYFGPGTRLTVT.

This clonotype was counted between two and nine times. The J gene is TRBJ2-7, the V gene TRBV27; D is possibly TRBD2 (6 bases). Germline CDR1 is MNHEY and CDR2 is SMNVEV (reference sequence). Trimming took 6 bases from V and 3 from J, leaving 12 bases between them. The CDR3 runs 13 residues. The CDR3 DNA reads TGTGCCAGCAGCCCACGGGGGTACTACGAGCAGTACTTC. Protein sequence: CASSPRGYYEQYF.

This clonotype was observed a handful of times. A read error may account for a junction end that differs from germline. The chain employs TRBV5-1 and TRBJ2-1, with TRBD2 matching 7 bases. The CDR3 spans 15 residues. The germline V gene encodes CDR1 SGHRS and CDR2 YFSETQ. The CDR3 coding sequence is TGTGCCAGCAGCTTATCCCCGGGGGGATACAATGAGCAGTTCTTC. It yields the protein CASSLSPGGYNEQFF.

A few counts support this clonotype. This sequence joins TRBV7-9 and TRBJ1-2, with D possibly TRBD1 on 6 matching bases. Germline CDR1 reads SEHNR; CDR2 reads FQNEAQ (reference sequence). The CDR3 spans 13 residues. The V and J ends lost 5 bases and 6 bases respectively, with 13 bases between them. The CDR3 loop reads CASSGGPRNGYTF. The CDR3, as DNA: TGTGCCAGCAGCGGGGGGCCTAGGAATGGCTACACCTTC.

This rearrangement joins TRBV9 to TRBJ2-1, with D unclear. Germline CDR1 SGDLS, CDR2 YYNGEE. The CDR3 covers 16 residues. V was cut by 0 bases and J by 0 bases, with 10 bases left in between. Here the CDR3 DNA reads TGTGCCAGCAGCGTAGCTGCGGAGACCTCCTACAATGAGCAGTTCTTC. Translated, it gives CASSVAAETSYNEQFF.

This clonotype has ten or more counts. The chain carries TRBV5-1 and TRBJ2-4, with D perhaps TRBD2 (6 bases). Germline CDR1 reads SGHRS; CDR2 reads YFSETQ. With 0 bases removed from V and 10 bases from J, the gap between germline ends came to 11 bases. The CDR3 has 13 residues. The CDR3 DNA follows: TGCGCCAGCAGCTTGGGGGAAGCGGGTATTCAGTACTTC. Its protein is CASSLGEAGIQYF.

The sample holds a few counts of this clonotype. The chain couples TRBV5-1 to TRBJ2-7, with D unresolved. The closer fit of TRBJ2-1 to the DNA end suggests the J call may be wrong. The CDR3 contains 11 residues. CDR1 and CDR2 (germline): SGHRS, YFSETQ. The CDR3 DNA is TGCGCCAGCAGGGAGATGGGTGAGCAGTTCTTC. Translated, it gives CASREMGEQFF.

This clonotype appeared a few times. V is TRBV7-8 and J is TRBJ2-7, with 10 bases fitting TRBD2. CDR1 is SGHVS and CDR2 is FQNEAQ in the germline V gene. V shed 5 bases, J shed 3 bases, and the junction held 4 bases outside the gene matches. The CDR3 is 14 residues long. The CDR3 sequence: CASSHKRGGYEQYF. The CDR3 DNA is TGTGCCAGCAGCCACAAGCGGGGGGGCTACGAGCAGTACTTC.

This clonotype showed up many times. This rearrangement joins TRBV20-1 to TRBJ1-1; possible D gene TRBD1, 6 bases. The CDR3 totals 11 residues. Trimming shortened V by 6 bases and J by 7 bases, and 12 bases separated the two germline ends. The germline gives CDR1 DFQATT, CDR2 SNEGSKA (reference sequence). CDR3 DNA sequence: TGCAGTGCCCCGAGGGGGGATGAAGCTTTCTTT. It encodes CSAPRGDEAFF.

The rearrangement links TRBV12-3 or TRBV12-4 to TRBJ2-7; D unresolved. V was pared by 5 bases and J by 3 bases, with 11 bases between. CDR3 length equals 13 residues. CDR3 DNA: TGTGCCAGCAGTCCCTCTTACCTCTACGAGCAGTACTTC. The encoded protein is CASSPSYLYEQYF.

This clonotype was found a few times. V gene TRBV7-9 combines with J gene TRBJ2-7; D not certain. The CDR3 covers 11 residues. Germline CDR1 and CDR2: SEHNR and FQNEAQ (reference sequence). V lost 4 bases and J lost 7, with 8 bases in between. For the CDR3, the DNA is TGTGCCAGCAGCTCCACCCCGGAGCAGTACTTC. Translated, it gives CASSSTPEQYF.

The CDR3 sequence is CSARDLKGNYGYTF. CDR3 bases: TGCAGTGCTAGAGATCTCAAGGGGAACTATGGCTACACCTTC. The V call is TRBV20-1, the J call TRBJ1-2, with D perhaps matching TRBD1 (5 bases). V dropped 0 bases and J dropped 2 bases, with 10 bases sitting between them. The CDR3 contains 14 residues. The germline CDR1 and CDR2 sequences are DFQATT and SNEGSKA (reference sequence).

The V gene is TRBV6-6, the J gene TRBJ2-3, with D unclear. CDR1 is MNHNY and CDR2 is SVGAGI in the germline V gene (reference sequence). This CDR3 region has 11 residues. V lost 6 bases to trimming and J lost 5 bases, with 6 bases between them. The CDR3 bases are TGTGCCAGCAGAGATGGAGATACGCAGTATTTT. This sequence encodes CASRDGDTQYF.